One and the same sample provided the 3 T cell receptor beta chains below, sequenced in a study of post-analysis software for immune sequencing data. Study-level points and caveats: The study found TRBV5-6, TRBV5-1 and TRBV20-1 among five or six TRBV segments more frequent in patients than controls.

Prepared libraries of TCR beta cDNA carried unique molecular identifiers. TCRdb reprocessed the PCR reads with MiXCR, giving one entry per CDR3 protein. The sample records hundreds of thousands of distinct CDR3 sequences, roughly 30% being singletons. Antigens of these TCRs are unknown. Sequenced: blood. These TCRs come from a girl between 10 and 17 years old with multiple sclerosis.

The V call is TRBV20-1, the J call TRBJ1-4; D uncertain. The CDR3 consists of 13 residues. CDR1 and CDR2 (germline): DFQATT, SNEGSKA (reference sequence). V was shortened by 6 bases and J by 0 bases, with 8 bases between the two germline ends. The CDR3 coding sequence is TGCAGTGCCCCAGATGCAACTAATGAAAAACTGTTTTTT. Encoded protein: CSAPDATNEKLFF.

For this clonotype: An end of the junction differs from the germline gene, which may be a read error. The rearrangement uses TRBV7-9 and TRBJ2-3, with 8 bases fitting TRBD2. Germline-derived CDR1 and CDR2 are SEHNR and FQNEAQ (reference sequence). CDR3 length equals 18 residues. The CDR3 sequence: CAGSSPPGAGAWTDTQYF. CDR3 coding DNA: TGTGCCGGCAGCTCGCCCCCTGGAGCGGGAGCTTGGACAGATACGCAGTATTTT.

This chain links TRBV7-8 with TRBJ2-3, with 16 positions matching TRBD2. The CDR3 contains 16 residues. The V gene's germline CDR1 is SGHVS and CDR2 FQNEAQ. Trimming removed 0 bases from V and 11 bases from J; junction bases left unmatched: 5. The CDR3, as DNA: TGTGCCAGCAGCTTAGCCGGGACTAGCGGGGGGGCGGGGCAGTATTTT. The encoded protein is CASSLAGTSGGAGQYF.